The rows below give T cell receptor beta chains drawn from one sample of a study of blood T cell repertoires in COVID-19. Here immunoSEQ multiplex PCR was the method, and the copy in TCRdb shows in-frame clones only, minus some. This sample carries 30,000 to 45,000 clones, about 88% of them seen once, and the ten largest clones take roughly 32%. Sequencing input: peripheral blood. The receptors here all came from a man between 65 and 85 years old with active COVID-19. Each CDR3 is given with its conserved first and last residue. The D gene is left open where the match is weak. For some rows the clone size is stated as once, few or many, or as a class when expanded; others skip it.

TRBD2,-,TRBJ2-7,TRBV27,TGTGCCAGCCGACCACAGACTAGCGGGAGATATTACGAGCAGTACTTC,CASRPQTSGRYYEQYF
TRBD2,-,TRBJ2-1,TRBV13,TGTGCCAGCAGCTCCCCCTTTCGACTAGCGGAACCTTACAATGAGCAGTTCTTC,CASSSPFRLAEPYNEQFF
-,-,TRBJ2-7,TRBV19,TGTGCCAGTAGTATGGTATTGGGCGGTTTCGAACCGGGACTCCCCTACGAGCAGTACTTC,CASSMVLGGFEPGLPYEQYF
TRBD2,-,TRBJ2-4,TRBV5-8,TGTGCCAGCAGCTTGGCACTAGCGGGGGGACCCTTAGCCAAAAACATTCAGTACTTC,CASSLALAGGPLAKNIQYF
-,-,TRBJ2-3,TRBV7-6,TGTGCCAGCAGCTTAAGCGCGGAGACAGATACGCAGTATTTT,CASSLSAETDTQYF
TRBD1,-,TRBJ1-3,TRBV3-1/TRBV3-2,TGTGCCAGCAGCCCGGGACAGAGAAACACCATATATTTT,CASSPGQRNTIYF
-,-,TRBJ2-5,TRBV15,TGTGCCACCAGCAGAGATCAGGGGGAGACCCAGTACTTC,CATSRDQGETQYF
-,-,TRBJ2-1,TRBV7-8,TGTGCCAGCAGCCCGAGGGCCGCTTACCCCTACAATGAGCAGTTCTTC,CASSPRAAYPYNEQFF
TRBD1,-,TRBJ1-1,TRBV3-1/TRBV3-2,TGTGCCAGCAGCCAAGATCGCCCGGACAGGGGCCCAATGGCTTTCTTT,CASSQDRPDRGPMAFF
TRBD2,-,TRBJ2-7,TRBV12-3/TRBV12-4,TGTGCCAGCAGTCCCCTAGCGGGAGGGCTTCGCTTC,CASSPLAGGLRF
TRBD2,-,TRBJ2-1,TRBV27,TGTGCCAGCAGCCTACCAGGACTAGCGGGAGTTGAGCAGTTCTTC,CASSLPGLAGVEQFF
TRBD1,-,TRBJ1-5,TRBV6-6,TGTGCCAGCAGCTTCTCCGACAGGGGTAGCAATCAGCCCCAGCATTTT,CASSFSDRGSNQPQHF
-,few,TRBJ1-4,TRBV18,TGTGCCAGCTCCCCCGACAGAGAAAAACTGTTTTTT,CASSPDREKLFF
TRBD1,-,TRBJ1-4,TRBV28,TGTGCCAGCATGGGACAGGGGTATAATTCTGAAAAACTGTTTTTT,CASMGQGYNSEKLFF
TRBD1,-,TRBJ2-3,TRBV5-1,TGCGCCAGCAGCTCCTGGGACAGGGATCGCACAGATACGCAGTATTTT,CASSSWDRDRTDTQYF
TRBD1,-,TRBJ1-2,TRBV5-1,TGCGCCAGCAGCCGGGACAGGGGGACTTTTGGCTACACCTTC,CASSRDRGTFGYTF
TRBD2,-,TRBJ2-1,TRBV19,TGTGCCAGTAGCAAGCGGGGGGACAATGAGCAGTTCTTC,CASSKRGDNEQFF
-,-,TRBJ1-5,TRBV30,TGTGCCTGGACAGGGGCTAGGAATCAGCCCCAGCATTTT,CAWTGARNQPQHF
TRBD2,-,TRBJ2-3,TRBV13,TGTGCCAGCAGCTATCCTAGCGGGGGGGCCTTGACAGATACGCAGTATTTT,CASSYPSGGALTDTQYF
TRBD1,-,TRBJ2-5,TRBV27,TGTGCCAGCAGTTTATCCTTAGGGACAGAACAAGAGACCCAGTACTTC,CASSLSLGTEQETQYF
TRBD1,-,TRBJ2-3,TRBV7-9,TGTGCCAGCAGCGACGGACAGGGAAGCACAGATACGCAGTATTTT,CASSDGQGSTDTQYF
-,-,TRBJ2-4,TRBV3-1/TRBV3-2,TGTGCCAGCAGCCAATATCTCCAAACAGGGCGAACCCACTTC,CASSQYLQTGRTHF
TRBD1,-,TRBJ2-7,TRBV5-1,TGCGCCAGCAGCTGGGGACAGGGGGCGAGGAACTACGAGCAGTACTTC,CASSWGQGARNYEQYF
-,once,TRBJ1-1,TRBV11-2,TGTGCCAGCAGCTTAGTTCCGGGGAACACTGAAGCTTTCTTT,CASSLVPGNTEAFF
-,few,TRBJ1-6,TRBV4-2,TGTGCCAGCAGCCAGTCCGGGACACATAATTCACCCCTCCACTTT,CASSQSGTHNSPLHF
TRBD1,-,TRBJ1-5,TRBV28,TGTGCCAGCAGTTCGGCAGGGGGCCTGACTCAGCCCCAGCATTTT,CASSSAGGLTQPQHF
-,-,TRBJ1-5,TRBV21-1,TGTGCCAGCAGCAAAGAGTTGGTAGGGGATAGCAATCAGCCCCAGCATTTT,CASSKELVGDSNQPQHF
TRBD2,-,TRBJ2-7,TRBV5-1,TGCGCCAGCAGGCCGCTAGCGGGGACCTACGAGCAGTACTTC,CASRPLAGTYEQYF
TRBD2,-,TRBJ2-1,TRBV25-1,TGTGCCAGCACGCCTTTCGGCGGGGGGCGTAATGAGCAGTTCTTC,CASTPFGGGRNEQFF
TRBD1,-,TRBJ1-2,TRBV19,TGTGCCAGTAGTATCGGGACCCGACAGGGGGTCGGCTACACCTTC,CASSIGTRQGVGYTF
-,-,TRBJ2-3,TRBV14,TGTGCCAGCAGCCCGCTCAGGGGATCTAAAGGCACAGATACGCAGTATTTT,CASSPLRGSKGTDTQYF
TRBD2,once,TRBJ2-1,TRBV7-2,TGTGCCAGCAGACCCAACCTAGCGGGAGGTTCCAATGAGCAGTTCTTC,CASRPNLAGGSNEQFF
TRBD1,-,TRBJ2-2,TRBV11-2,TGTGCCAGCAGCCCAAGGACAGGCGCATCCGGGGAGCTGTTTTTT,CASSPRTGASGELFF
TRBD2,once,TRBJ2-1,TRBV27,TGTGCCAGCAGCCGATTTACGGGGGGTCGCAATGAGCAGTTCTTC,CASSRFTGGRNEQFF
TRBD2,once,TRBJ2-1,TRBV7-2,TGTGCCAGCAGCTTAGATTCGGGAGGACGATACAATGAGCAGTTCTTC,CASSLDSGGRYNEQFF